This passage covers 19 T cell receptor beta chains from one sample sequenced in a study of regulatory T cells in long-lasting Graves disease. Described time point: persistent/refractory GD, antithyroid drugs over 5 years with positive TRAb. From RNA extracted from PBMCs, the TCR library was made. According to the study, TCR beta libraries were built with iRepertoire HTBI primers and CDR3-region Arm-PCR. TCRdb reprocessed the multiplex PCR reads via MiXCR and lists one record per CDR3 protein. The profile shows some 470,000 distinct CDR3 sequences, around a fifth of them singletons. Source: peripheral blood mononuclear cells (PBMCs), taken when the disease was refractory, from a patient treated with antithyroid drugs. Receptor source: a female donor with Graves disease.

This clonotype was seen at least ten times. DNA of the CDR3: TGTGCCAGCAGCGTAGGAGAGGCAGGGAAGGCTTTCTTT. Translated, it gives CASSVGEAGKAFF. The V call is TRBV9, the J call TRBJ1-1; maybe TRBD1 (5 bases). Trimming removed 0 bases from V and 11 bases from J, with 14 bases in between. This CDR3 region has 13 residues. CDR1 and CDR2 (germline): SGDLS, YYNGEE.

In its sample, this clonotype was seen many times. The chain combines TRBV12-3 or TRBV12-4 with TRBJ2-5; no definite D call. Trimming stripped 6 bases from V and 4 bases from J, with 18 bases between. This CDR3 is 15 amino acids long. CDR3 DNA sequence: TGTGCCAGCAGCCACGGTTCGAGAGTCACAGAGACCCAGTACTTC. Translated: CASSHGSRVTETQYF.

This clonotype occurred many times. This chain uses TRBV11-2 with TRBJ1-1, with D uncertain. Trimming took 4 bases from V and 1 from J, leaving 7 bases between them. The CDR3 spans 13 residues. Germline CDR1 SGHAT, CDR2 FQNNGV. The CDR3 loop reads CASSWAENTEAFF. CDR3 nucleotide sequence: TGTGCCAGCAGCTGGGCGGAGAACACTGAAGCTTTCTTT.

The chain joins TRBV5-1 to TRBJ2-2; TRBD1 aligns across 9 bases. The V and J ends lost 5 bases and 7 bases, in that order; junction bases with no gene match: 6. Per the germline V gene, CDR1 is SGHRS and CDR2 is YFSETQ. The CDR3 has 14 residues. CDR3 in DNA: TGCGCCAGCAGAAGGGACAGGGCGGTCGGGGAGCTGTTTTTT. It is translated as CASRRDRAVGELFF.

This clonotype was observed many times. For the CDR3, the DNA is TGTGCCAGCAGTTATACAACCGGGGGGCAGCCCCAGCATTTT. It yields the protein CASSYTTGGQPQHF. The chain employs TRBV28 and TRBJ1-5; perhaps TRBD1 as D (5 bases). Germline V gives CDR1 MDHEN, CDR2 SYDVKM. The CDR3 extends over 14 amino acids. Trimming took off 4 bases at V and 7 bases at J, with 14 bases between the two ends.

The chain uses TRBV28 and TRBJ1-1; 7 nucleotides align to TRBD1. With 7 bases clipped from V and 6 bases from J, the junction kept 8 bases outside the gene matches. The germline gives CDR1 MDHEN, CDR2 SYDVKM. There are 13 residues in the CDR3. The CDR3, as DNA: TGTGCCAGCATCAGGGGGAGAGTCGCTGAAGCTTTCTTT. Its protein is CASIRGRVAEAFF.

This clonotype was observed many times. This sequence joins TRBV29-1 and TRBJ2-5; no clear D gene. This CDR3 has 12 amino acids. V lost 4 bases to trimming and J lost 2 bases, with 8 bases between them. Germline V gives CDR1 SQVTM, CDR2 ANQGSEA. CDR3 in DNA: TGCAGCGTTGTGGGTCTACAAGAGACCCAGTACTTC. The encoded protein is CSVVGLQETQYF.

This clonotype was counted ten times or more. The rearrangement joins TRBV28 to TRBJ2-5; 7 bases line up with TRBD1. This CDR3 is 16 amino acids long. The ends lost 3 bases at V and 4 bases at J; junction bases unmatched: 11. The V gene's germline CDR1 is MDHEN and CDR2 SYDVKM. The CDR3 DNA reads as TGTGCCAGCAGTTTTGAACTACAGGGGAATCCAGAGACCCAGTACTTC. Translation gives CASSFELQGNPETQYF.

This clonotype was counted only a few times. CDR3: CASSPSGYGLTYEQYF. The CDR3 DNA is TGTGCCAGCAGCCCCTCCGGTTACGGGCTTACCTACGAGCAGTACTTC. The chain couples TRBV3-1 to TRBJ2-7; D uncertain. CDR3 length: 16 amino acids. Trimming removed 4 bases at V and 2 bases at J, with 18 bases between. Germline CDR1 reads LGHDT; CDR2 reads YNNKEL (reference sequence).

This clonotype was seen at least ten times. The V and J genes are TRBV12-3 or TRBV12-4 and TRBJ2-7; 7 nucleotides line up with TRBD2. Unmatched junction bases numbered 10, after V lost 6 bases and J lost 2 bases. The CDR3 contains 15 residues. As DNA, the CDR3 is TGTGCCAGCAGCTTAAGGGAGGGATGGCCCTACGAGCAGTACTTC. As protein: CASSLREGWPYEQYF.

This chain uses TRBV6-2 or TRBV6-3 with TRBJ2-2; 9 nucleotides match TRBD2. The trim removed 4 bases at V and 6 bases at J, leaving 9 bases unmatched. CDR3 length equals 16 residues. Germline loops: CDR1 MNHEY, CDR2 SVGEGT. CDR3 sequence reads: CASSSPGLAFPGELFF. The DNA for the CDR3 is TGTGCCAGCAGTTCACCGGGACTAGCATTTCCCGGGGAGCTGTTTTTT.

This clonotype has ten or more counts. J is TRBJ1-6 and V is TRBV5-1; TRBD1 is a possible D gene (5 bases). The CDR3 totals 15 residues. V was cut by 5 bases and J by 5 bases, with 14 bases left in between. CDR1 SGHRS and CDR2 YFSETQ come from the germline V gene. The CDR3 here is CASRKQETDNSPLHF. CDR3 in DNA: TGCGCCAGCAGGAAACAGGAAACGGATAATTCACCCCTCCACTTT.

This clonotype was observed a handful of times. The rearrangement joins TRBV28 to TRBJ2-3, with D tentatively TRBD1 or TRBD2 (6 bases each). The V end was cut by 8 bases, the J end by 6 bases, with 27 bases between. Germline V gives CDR1 MDHEN, CDR2 SYDVKM. This CDR3 is 17 amino acids long. This CDR3 reads CASGWGAVQGLGDTQYF. In DNA, the CDR3 is TGTGCCAGCGGTTGGGGGGCGGTCCAGGGGTTAGGTGATACGCAGTATTTT.

This clonotype showed up many times. This chain connects TRBV12-3 or TRBV12-4 to TRBJ1-3; unclear D gene. V was clipped by 2 bases and J by 6 bases, with 11 bases between them. CDR3 length: 14 amino acids. CDR3 bases: TGTGCCAGCAGTTTATTACTGCTCGCAAACACCATATATTTT. As protein: CASSLLLLANTIYF.

The sample holds many counts of this clonotype. The V and J genes are TRBV28 and TRBJ1-5; tentatively, D is TRBD1 (5 bases). The CDR3 is 14 amino acids. Germline-derived CDR1 and CDR2 are MDHEN and SYDVKM. V lost 2 bases to trimming and J lost 8 bases, with 13 bases between them. In DNA, the CDR3 is TGTGCCAGCAGTTTACGGGGACCTCAGGAGCCCCAGCATTTT. Its translation: CASSLRGPQEPQHF.

This clonotype was counted ten times or more. This chain connects TRBV29-1 to TRBJ2-7, with 7 bases identical to TRBD1. Unmatched junction bases numbered 8, after V lost 7 bases and J lost 5 bases. The CDR3 runs 12 residues. Germline CDR1 reads SQVTM; CDR2 reads ANQGSEA. The CDR3 protein is CSAQITGDEQYF. The CDR3, as DNA: TGCAGCGCCCAGATAACAGGGGACGAGCAGTACTTC.

There are a few counts of this clonotype. Written as DNA, the CDR3 is TGTGCCAGCTCTGTCGGGTCTTACAATGAGCAGTTCTTC. Its protein product is CASSVGSYNEQFF. The chain combines TRBV12-3 or TRBV12-4 with TRBJ2-1; D remains ambiguous. The CDR3 loop spans 13 amino acids. Trimming left V 8 bases short and J 4 bases short, with 12 bases between.

The chain recombines TRBV7-2 with TRBJ2-3; TRBD2 might be the D (6 bases). Trimming took off 3 bases at V and 4 bases at J, with 14 bases between the two ends. There are 15 residues in the CDR3. Per the germline V gene, CDR1 is SGHTA and CDR2 is FQGNSA. The CDR3 spells CASSFSLWGADTQYF. The CDR3 DNA reads TGTGCCAGCAGCTTCTCCCTTTGGGGGGCAGATACGCAGTATTTT.

V is TRBV7-2 and J is TRBJ1-3; D unclear. V was shortened by 5 bases and J by 2 bases, with 10 bases between the two germline ends. The CDR3 contains 14 residues. From germline, CDR1 is SGHTA and CDR2 FQGNSA. DNA of the CDR3: TGTGCCAGCAGCCCCCTTTCTGCTGGAAACACCATATATTTT. Residues: CASSPLSAGNTIYF.